This T cell receptor (beta chain) was profiled in a study of TIL therapy for anti-PD-1-resistant metastatic lung cancer. Documented time point: pre-treatment sample, taken before nivolumab and TIL therapy. The immunoSEQ assay was v3. The table came from immunoSEQ multiplex PCR; TCRdb's copy has only in-frame clones and leaves some out. The data hold roughly 58,000 clones, with approximately 75% observed a single time. Trimming took 0 bases from V and 4 from J; bases not matched to a gene: 7. Germline V lookup: CDR1 SGHAT, CDR2 FQNNGV. The CDR3 is 17 amino acids. The TCR comes from a person aged 25 to 80 with non-small cell lung cancer. The chain couples TRBV11-2 to TRBJ2-3, with 10 bases lining up with TRBD1. The source was blood, collected at baseline. CDR3 sequence (DNA): TGTGCCAGCAGCTTAGAAGGGGGCGGACAGGGGGCAGATACGCAGTATTTT. Translated: CASSLEGGGQGADTQYF. Variable domain in full (rest from reference TRBV11-2 and TRBJ2-3): EAGVAQSPRYKIIEKRQSVAFWCNPISGHATLYWYQQILGQGPKLLIQFQNNGVVDDSQLPKDRFSAERLKGVDSTLKIQPAKLEDSAVYLCASSLEGGGQGADTQYFGPGTRLTVL.